Sequencing of this TCR beta chain was carried out in a study of OX40 agonist ivuxolimab in advanced cancers. Study-wide context: Males comprised 70% to 90% of the group, whose mean age was approximately 60 years (range roughly 20 to 90).

Worth noting for this clone: No antigen is known for it. The junction does not match germline at one end; this may be a read error.

The CDR3 totals 15 residues. Germline lookup yields CDR1 LNHDA and CDR2 SQIVND (reference sequence). Data came from immunoSEQ multiplex PCR; TCRdb stores just in-frame clones and leaves some out. Of about 64,000 clones in the sample, approximately 80% were seen once. Findings and caveats of the study: Certain nonresponders additionally had low normalized T-cell clonal expansion.

The clonotype was recovered from an adult with an advanced solid tumor such as melanoma, head and neck, liver or kidney cancer. The source was CD4+ or CD8+ T cells sorted from blood, collected in a trial of the OX40 agonist ivuxolimab. The chain couples TRBV19 to TRBJ1-4; TRBD1 is a possible D gene (5 bases). The CDR3 bases are TGTGCCAGTAGGCCAGGACTCACCCGGGGGGAAAAACTGCTTTTT. Translating gives CASRPGLTRGEKLLF.